This T cell receptor beta chain was profiled in a study of early T cells in non-severe SARS-CoV-2 infection. Study summary: The sequenced material was bulk RNA from unsorted whole blood, and its chains were unpaired.

This clonotype was counted at least ten times. What it binds is unknown. Individual cDNA molecules were tagged with unique molecular identifiers. TCRdb independently ran MiXCR on the 5' RACE reads; one entry per CDR3 protein. The table includes tens of thousands of distinct CDR3 sequences, about 5% detected once. Study-wide results and limits: Anti-spike CD8 responses were favored in VDJdb matching, and private and CD4 specificities were missed.

Sequencing was performed on whole blood. The receptor comes from an adult who was a healthcare worker with PCR-confirmed SARS-CoV-2 infection or an uninfected control (not recorded which).

The DNA of the CDR3 is TGTGCCAGTAGTATCGAGGGTATTTCCTATGGCTACACCTTC. It translates to CASSIEGISYGYTF. The chain combines TRBV19 with TRBJ1-2; D unresolved. CDR3 length equals 14 residues. Germline V gene data show CDR1 as LNHDA and CDR2 as SQIVND (reference sequence). Deletions cut 3 bases from V and 4 bases from J, with 12 bases between.